These 7 T cell receptor beta chains share one sample of origin, sequenced in a study of shared clonotypes between healthy human individuals. Using immunoSEQ multiplex PCR, the repertoire was profiled, and TCRdb retains in-frame clones only, with some absent. Seen here are 550,000 to 600,000 clones, around 78% observed once, and the top ten hold approximately 12%. Sequencing was performed on PBMCs. The receptor set was obtained from a middle-aged woman in good health. Some clones in this sample may be carry-over from other donors' samples.

This clone has more than one count but fewer than ten. A far larger clone is one base from this, pointing to a likely read error. The chain joins TRBV30 to TRBJ1-1; D is uncertain. The CDR3 has 11 amino acids. V was cut by 3 bases and J by 5 bases, with 7 bases left in between. The germline gives CDR1 GTSNPN, CDR2 SVGIG (reference sequence). The CDR3: CAWRGMTEAFF. The CDR3, as DNA: TGTGCCTGGAGGGGCATGACTGAAGCTTTCTTT.

The J gene is TRBJ1-2, the V gene TRBV30; possible D gene TRBD1, 6 bases. The CDR3 sequence is 13 residues long. Germline V gene data show CDR1 as GTSNPN and CDR2 as SVGIG (reference sequence). Between the trimmed V and J ends, which lost 0 bases and 8 bases, there was a span of 13 bases. Here the CDR3 DNA reads TGTGCCTGGAGTGTACAGGGACGGGTCGGCTACACCTTC. Its protein is CAWSVQGRVGYTF.

This clone was seen only a few times. The chain couples TRBV11-3 to TRBJ2-2; D uncertain. Germline CDR1 SGHNT, CDR2 YENEEA. The germline V and J ends were trimmed by 1 base and 0 bases, with 3 bases remaining between them. This CDR3 is 14 amino acids long. CDR3 bases: TGTGCCAGCAGCTTAGGATCGAACACCGGGGAGCTGTTTTTT. The encoded protein is CASSLGSNTGELFF. Using reference TRBV11-3 and TRBJ2-2 for the parts outside the CDR3, the full variable domain is EAGVVQSPRYKIIEKKQPVAFWCNPISGHNTLYWYLQNLGQGPELLIRYENEEAVDDSQLPKDRFSAERLKGVDSTLKIQPAELGDSAVYLCASSLGSNTGELFFGEGSRLTVL.

This clone turned up a few times. The gene calls are TRBV19 and TRBJ2-2; 8 bases map to TRBD1. The V gene's germline CDR1 is LNHDA and CDR2 SQIVND (reference sequence). The CDR3 has 14 residues. J was trimmed by 9 bases and V by 4 bases; bases with no gene match: 7. Written as DNA, the CDR3 is TGTGCCAGTAGTACGACAGGGGAAGGGCGGGAGCTGTTTTTT. This translates into CASSTTGEGRELFF.

The chain couples TRBV7-2 to TRBJ2-5, with 8 bases aligning to TRBD2. The CDR3 is 17 residues long. Germline-derived CDR1 and CDR2 are SGHTA and FQGNSA. V lost 4 bases to trimming and J lost 3 bases; unmatched junction nucleotides: 13. CDR3 loop: CASSSSGTGGLEETQYF. DNA of the CDR3: TGTGCCAGCAGCTCTAGCGGCACGGGAGGGCTGGAAGAGACCCAGTACTTC.

The chain joins TRBV5-1 to TRBJ2-3; D gene uncertain. This CDR3 has 14 amino acids. Trimming shortened V by 0 bases and J by 3 bases, and 8 bases separated the two germline ends. Germline V gene sequence: CDR1 SGHRS, CDR2 YFSETQ. The CDR3 protein is CASSLGTTTDTQYF. CDR3 in DNA: TGCGCCAGCAGCTTGGGTACCACGACAGATACGCAGTATTTT.

CDR3 in amino acids: CASSRGEDWNTEAFF. CDR3 bases: TGTGCCAGCAGCCGGGGGGAGGATTGGAACACTGAAGCTTTCTTT. This sequence joins TRBV5-6 and TRBJ1-1, with D maybe TRBD1 (5 bases). The CDR3 loop spans 15 amino acids. Germline CDR1 and CDR2: SGHDT and YYEEEE. V was shortened by 4 bases and J by 1 base, with 14 bases between the two germline ends. Full variable domain (remainder filled in from reference TRBV5-6 and TRBJ1-1): DAGVTQSPTHLIKTRGQQVTLRCSPKSGHDTVSWYQQALGQGPQFIFQYYEEEERQRGNFPDRFSGHQFPNYSSELNVNALLLGDSALYLCASSRGEDWNTEAFFGQGTRLTVV.